These 2 T cell receptor beta chains originate from one sample sequenced in a study of T-cell memory formation after mild COVID-19 (dated by TCRdb to the early 2020s). The library was made by 5' RACE. Data came from an Illumina NovaSeq 6000. TCRdb handled the public reads itself, with Q25 trimming in fastp and clone calling in MiXCR, and kept productive beta chains. Rows matching on CDR3 protein sequence are summarized as one entry with the most common DNA and genes. For this sample there are 300,000 to 350,000 distinct CDR3 sequences; over 10% appear just once. The ten largest clonotypes hold about a fifth of the sample. The sample taken for sequencing was PBMCs or a T cell subset sorted from them (not recorded which). The receptors come from a man aged 18 to 30 who had mild COVID-19 (a few samples of this study predate the infection). The sample titles of this study are shuffled in the database, so cell type and time point are left out; the donor was told from shared clones.

V usage is TRBV7-9 and J usage is TRBJ2-3, with D possibly TRBD2 on 6 matching bases. Germline values: CDR1 SEHNR, CDR2 FQNEAQ (reference sequence). The CDR3 is made up of 12 amino acids. Trimming stripped 11 bases from V and 3 bases from J, with 12 bases between. The CDR3 protein is CAAREGTDTQYF. In DNA form, the CDR3 reads TGTGCCGCGCGGGAAGGTACAGATACGCAGTATTTT.

V and J are TRBV6-5 and TRBJ2-1; D not resolved. The CDR3 has 8 residues. The ends were cut back, 11 bases at V and 10 bases at J, with 6 bases in the middle. Germline lookup yields CDR1 MNHEY and CDR2 SVGAGI. The CDR3 loop is CADPEQFF. DNA for the CDR3: TGTGCCGACCCAGAGCAGTTCTTC.